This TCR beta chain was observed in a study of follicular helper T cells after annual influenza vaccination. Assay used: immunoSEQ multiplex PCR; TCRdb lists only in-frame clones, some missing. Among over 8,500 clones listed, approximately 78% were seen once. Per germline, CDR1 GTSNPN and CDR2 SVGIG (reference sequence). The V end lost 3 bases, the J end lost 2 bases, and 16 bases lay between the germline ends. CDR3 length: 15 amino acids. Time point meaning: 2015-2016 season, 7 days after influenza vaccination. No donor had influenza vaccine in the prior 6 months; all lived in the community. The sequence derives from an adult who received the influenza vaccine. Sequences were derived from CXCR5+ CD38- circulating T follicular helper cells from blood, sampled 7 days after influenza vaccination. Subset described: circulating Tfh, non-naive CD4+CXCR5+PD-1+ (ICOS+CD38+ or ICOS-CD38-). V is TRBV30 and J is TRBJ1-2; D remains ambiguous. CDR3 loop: CAWRPLDGNNYGYTF. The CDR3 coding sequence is TGTGCCTGGAGGCCATTGGACGGGAACAACTATGGCTACACCTTC.